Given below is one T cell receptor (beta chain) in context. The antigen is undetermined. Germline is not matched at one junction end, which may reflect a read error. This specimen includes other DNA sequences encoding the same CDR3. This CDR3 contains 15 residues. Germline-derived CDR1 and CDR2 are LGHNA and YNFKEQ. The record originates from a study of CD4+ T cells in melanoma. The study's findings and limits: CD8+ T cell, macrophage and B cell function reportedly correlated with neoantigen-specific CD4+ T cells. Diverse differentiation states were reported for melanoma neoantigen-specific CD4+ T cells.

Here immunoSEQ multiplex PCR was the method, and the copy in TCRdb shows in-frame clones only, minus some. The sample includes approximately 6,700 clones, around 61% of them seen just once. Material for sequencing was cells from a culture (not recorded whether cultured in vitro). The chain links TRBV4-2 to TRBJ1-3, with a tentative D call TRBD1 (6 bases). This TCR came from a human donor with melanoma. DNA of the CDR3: TGTGCCAGCAGTCAAGAAGACAGGTCTGGAAACACCATATATTTT. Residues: CASSQEDRSGNTIYF.